This T cell receptor beta chain was sequenced for a study of PD-1 blockade in mismatch repair-deficient tumors (dated by TCRdb to 2015 to 2018). About the full investigation: Between late 2013 and late 2016, 86 consecutive patients with 11 to 12 mismatch repair-deficient cancer types, all previously treated and progressing, were enrolled in the trial. Tumor-associated T cell clones in the peripheral blood of patients responding to PD-1 blockade were tracked using deep sequencing of TCR CDR3 regions.

There are 16 amino acids in the CDR3, from cysteine to phenylalanine inclusive. Only the CDR3 portion is preserved as DNA: 48 bases, with reading frame beginning at the first base. V is clipped by 3 bases and J by 4 bases, and the sequence between their germline boundaries is 17 bases long. For CDR1 and CDR2, the germline V gene lists SGDLS and YYNGEE. The library came from the immunoSEQ multiplex PCR assay. TCRdb re-hosts the immuneACCESS table, in-frame sequences only. Its copies lack some clones; in the studies checked, an unresolved V gene accounts for under half of them, and the cause for the rest is not known. This sample is represented by roughly 45,000 clones; 77% of them were singletons. In total, the top ten clones hold roughly 3% of the sample. Per the publication, the time point label means: peripheral blood before pembrolizumab. For each enrolled patient, mismatch repair deficiency was established using either polymerase chain reaction or immunohistochemistry. TCR sequencing was performed for a few patients who responded to pembrolizumab therapy. The phase II trial prospectively tested pembrolizumab PD-1 blockade in advanced mismatch repair-deficient cancers regardless of tissue of origin. Peripheral blood T cell samples were gathered serially, both before PD-1 blockade started and at multiple time points afterward. Blood sampling time points were reported as weeks after the first dose of pembrolizumab.

This clone was observed a handful of times. Which antigen it targets is not known. One base away there is no much larger clone; base qualities are not given. Broader findings and caveats from the paper: Clones residing in the tumor, which were often undetectable in blood before treatment, expanded quickly after pembrolizumab and then contracted, generally before radiologic responses.

Sequenced material: PBMCs, taken before pembrolizumab treatment. This receptor was identified in an adult with mismatch repair-deficient cancer. The receptor chain draws on TRBV9 and TRBJ1-5; matching of 6 bases hints at TRBD1 as the D gene. The CDR3 protein is CASSGGPGGENQPQHF. The DNA sequence is as follows: TGTGCCAGCAGCGGCGGCCCGGGGGGCGAAAATCAGCCCCAGCATTTT.